Following are 30 T cell receptor beta chains from one sample sequenced in a study of cytomegalovirus exposure and HLA in healthy donors. The PCR made use of 60 Vbeta and 13 Jbeta primers. The assay was immunoSEQ multiplex PCR, and TCRdb's table has in-frame clones only and misses some. The table records more than 110,000 clones, more than 70% of them present only once. Material for sequencing was PBMCs. These receptors were taken from a woman between 45 and 65 years old in good health and CMV-seronegative.

The rearrangement links TRBV11-3 to TRBJ2-5; 7 bases are shared with TRBD2. The CDR3 covers 15 residues. V gave up 6 bases and J gave up 5 bases; unmatched junction bases: 12. Germline CDR1 and CDR2: SGHNT and YENEEA. CDR3 amino acids: CASSTGGNLAETQYF. The CDR3 DNA sequence: TGTGCCAGCAGTACCGGGGGGAATTTAGCGGAGACCCAGTACTTC.

The J gene is TRBJ2-3, the V gene TRBV7-6; perhaps TRBD1 as D (5 bases). Germline V lookup: CDR1 SGHVS, CDR2 FNYEAQ. Trimming left V 5 bases short and J 1 base short, with 7 bases between. The CDR3 totals 13 residues. The CDR3 coding sequence is TGTGCCAGCAGCCCACAGGGCACAGATACGCAGTATTTT. Translation: CASSPQGTDTQYF.

The chain links TRBV6-1 to TRBJ2-2, with TRBD1 as a possible D gene (6 bases). The ends were cut back, 3 bases at V and 5 bases at J, with 13 bases in the middle. The CDR3 length is 15 residues. Germline loops: CDR1 MNHNS, CDR2 SASEGT. For the CDR3, the DNA is TGTGCCAGCAGTGATGGCAGGGGAAGGACCGGGGAGCTGTTTTTT. This sequence encodes CASSDGRGRTGELFF.

V is TRBV2 and J is TRBJ2-5; 7 bases align to TRBD2. Trimming at V came to 7 bases and at J to 1 base, leaving 6 bases not matched to a gene. CDR3 size: 14 residues. CDR1 is SNHLY and CDR2 is FYNNEI in the germline V gene. The CDR3 sequence is CASNLLASQETQYF. Written as DNA, the CDR3 is TGTGCCAGCAATCTACTAGCGAGCCAAGAGACCCAGTACTTC.

This rearrangement joins TRBV27 to TRBJ2-7, with a possible D match to TRBD1 (5 bases). Trimming stripped 6 bases from V and 3 bases from J, with 18 bases between. The CDR3 is 15 residues long. Looked up from germline, CDR1 is MNHEY and CDR2 is SMNVEV (reference sequence). The CDR3 loop reads CASSSPGQGHYEQYF. The DNA of the CDR3 is TGTGCCAGCAGCTCCCCAGGGCAGGGCCACTACGAGCAGTACTTC.

The rearrangement uses TRBV14 and TRBJ1-1; D might be TRBD1 (6 bases). CDR1 is SGHDN and CDR2 is FVKESK in the germline V gene. The ends were cut back, 0 bases at V and 7 bases at J, with 12 bases in the middle. The CDR3 runs 14 residues. The CDR3 protein is CASSQETGPCEAFF. DNA for the CDR3: TGTGCCAGCAGCCAAGAGACAGGACCGTGTGAAGCTTTCTTT.

V usage is TRBV5-4 and J usage is TRBJ2-5; TRBD2 matches at 10 bases. The CDR3 consists of 15 residues. Germline loops: CDR1 SGHNT, CDR2 YYREEE (reference sequence). The J segment lost 5 bases and the V segment lost 4 bases, leaving 8 bases of the junction unmatched. The CDR3 is CASSKQRGGDETQYF. Here the CDR3 DNA reads TGTGCCAGCAGCAAACAGCGGGGGGGCGATGAGACCCAGTACTTC.

The chain couples TRBV6-5 to TRBJ2-1; D call uncertain. The CDR3 loop spans 14 amino acids. Germline CDR1 MNHEY, CDR2 SVGAGI. V was trimmed by 0 bases and J by 7 bases, leaving 10 bases between them. Here the CDR3 DNA reads TGTGCCAGCAGTTACTCGACCAGCAGGAATGAGCAGTTCTTC. This codes for CASSYSTSRNEQFF.

The chain employs TRBV18 and TRBJ1-2, with D possibly TRBD1 on 6 matching bases. This CDR3 region has 17 residues. The germline CDR1 and CDR2 sequences are KGHSH and LQKENI. Trimming took 1 base from V and 9 from J, leaving 24 bases between them. CDR3: CASSPQTGDPRSRSYTF. Written as DNA, the CDR3 is TGTGCCAGCTCACCACAGACAGGAGACCCTCGCTCAAGGAGCTACACCTTC.

The CDR3 DNA reads as TGTGCCAGCCTAAGACTAGCGGGGGCATTCTACGAGCAGTACTTC. Its protein product is CASLRLAGAFYEQYF. The rearrangement links TRBV2 to TRBJ2-7, with 12 bases lining up with TRBD2. CDR3 length: 15 amino acids. Looked up from germline, CDR1 is SNHLY and CDR2 is FYNNEI. Germline trimming cut 8 bases from V and 3 bases from J; bases unmatched to any gene: 8.

The V call is TRBV4-1, the J call TRBJ1-6, with D unclear. From germline, CDR1 is MGHRA and CDR2 YSYEKL. V lost 0 bases to trimming and J lost 7 bases, with 10 bases between them. The CDR3 spans 15 residues. This chain's CDR3 is CASSQDGHPNSPLHF. The DNA for the CDR3 is TGCGCCAGCAGCCAAGATGGGCACCCCAATTCACCCCTCCACTTT.

This chain uses TRBV7-2 with TRBJ2-3; D ambiguous. The CDR3 covers 12 residues. V lost 5 bases and J 4 bases, leaving 7 bases between the germline ends. The germline V gene encodes CDR1 SGHTA and CDR2 FQGNSA. CDR3 region: CASSQLADTQYF. The CDR3 DNA is TGTGCCAGCAGCCAACTGGCAGATACGCAGTATTTT.

This clone was seen once. The rearrangement joins TRBV5-5 to TRBJ2-3; D is perhaps TRBD1 (6 bases). V gave up 4 bases and J gave up 0 bases, with 21 bases separating them. The CDR3 is 18 residues long. CDR1 and CDR2 (germline): SGHKS, YYEKEE (reference sequence). CDR3 DNA: TGTGCCAGCAGCCCCCGGGCAGGGGACCTACTTAGCACAGATACGCAGTATTTT. This gives the protein CASSPRAGDLLSTDTQYF.

Only a few counts were recorded for this clone. The rearrangement links TRBV5-6 to TRBJ1-1; 9 bases fit TRBD1. This CDR3 has 14 residues. Germline trimming cut 4 bases from V and 3 bases from J; bases unmatched to any gene: 4. Looked up from germline, CDR1 is SGHDT and CDR2 is YYEEEE. The CDR3 loop is CASSNRDRDTEAFF. For the CDR3, the DNA is TGTGCCAGCAGCAACCGGGACAGGGACACTGAAGCTTTCTTT.

V usage is TRBV7-3 and J usage is TRBJ1-1; D call uncertain. V shed 0 bases and J shed 1 base, with 6 bases lying between them. This CDR3 region has 14 residues. Germline V gene data show CDR1 as SGHTA and CDR2 as FQGTGA. CDR3: CASSLTAGNTEAFF. The CDR3 bases are TGTGCCAGCAGCTTAACTGCGGGGAACACTGAAGCTTTCTTT.

V usage is TRBV19 and J usage is TRBJ2-5; D is perhaps TRBD2 (5 bases). The ends were cut back, 3 bases at V and 2 bases at J, with 10 bases in the middle. The CDR3 is 14 residues long. Germline V CDR1 and CDR2: LNHDA, SQIVND (reference sequence). CDR3 sequence reads: CASSILQRQETQYF. CDR3 sequence (DNA): TGTGCCAGTAGTATCCTCCAGCGGCAAGAGACCCAGTACTTC.

This clone came up once. For the CDR3, the DNA is TGTGCCAGCAGCCAATACCTGGGGGCAAATACGCAGTATTTT. Protein: CASSQYLGANTQYF. The chain carries TRBV14 and TRBJ2-3, with D perhaps matching TRBD1 (6 bases). The CDR3 is 14 amino acids. V shed 2 bases and J shed 7 bases, with 13 bases lying between them. Germline V CDR1 and CDR2: SGHDN, FVKESK.

The V and J genes are TRBV28 and TRBJ2-2; perhaps TRBD2 as D (6 bases). V lost 5 bases, J lost 4 bases, and 11 bases lay in between. Germline CDR1 reads MDHEN; CDR2 reads SYDVKM. CDR3 length: 14 amino acids. CDR3 loop: CASSRRGTTGELFF. The DNA of the CDR3 is TGTGCCAGCAGTCGGAGGGGCACCACCGGGGAGCTGTTTTTT.

This clone appeared once. V usage is TRBV5-1 and J usage is TRBJ2-6, with D possibly being TRBD1 (5 bases). There are 16 residues in the CDR3. Germline-derived CDR1 and CDR2 are SGHRS and YFSETQ. V was trimmed by 0 bases and J by 2 bases, leaving 9 bases between them. CDR3 bases: TGCGCCAGCAGCTTGGATATCAGGGCTGGGGCCAACGTCCTGACTTTC. It translates to CASSLDIRAGANVLTF.

This chain joins TRBV10-3 and TRBJ1-2; 8 nucleotides line up with TRBD1. The germline V gene has CDR1 ENHRY and CDR2 SYGVKD. V was clipped by 4 bases and J by 5 bases; unmatched bases: 3. The CDR3 runs 13 residues. The CDR3 nucleotides read TGTGCCATCAGTGCGACAGGGGTGTATGGCTACACCTTC. The encoded protein is CAISATGVYGYTF.

This clone turned up a few times. J is TRBJ2-7 and V is TRBV7-6; 8 bases align to TRBD1. The length of the CDR3 is 15 residues. The germline gives CDR1 SGHVS, CDR2 FNYEAQ. After removal of 4 bases from V and 5 bases from J, the junction contained 10 bases not matched to a gene. The CDR3 protein is CASSSRTGTGNEQYF. DNA of the CDR3: TGTGCCAGCAGCTCGCGGACAGGGACCGGCAACGAGCAGTACTTC. The full variable domain, in which reference TRBV7-6 and TRBJ2-7 provide the parts outside the CDR3, is GAGVSQSPRYKVTKRGQDVALRCDPISGHVSLYWYRQALGQGPEFLTYFNYEAQQDKSGLPNDRFSAERPEGSISTLTIQRTEQRDSAMYRCASSSRTGTGNEQYFGPGTRLTVT.

The chain recombines TRBV19 with TRBJ1-2, with D hard to call. This CDR3 is built from 14 residues. Germline-derived CDR1 and CDR2 are LNHDA and SQIVND (reference sequence). V was shortened by 0 bases and J by 5 bases, with 10 bases between the two germline ends. Here the CDR3 reads CASSIDGSRYGYTF. CDR3 bases: TGTGCCAGTAGTATAGATGGCAGCAGGTATGGCTACACCTTC.

The genes are TRBV15 and TRBJ1-3; the match to TRBD1 covers 7 bases. The CDR3 extends over 18 amino acids. CDR1 is LNHNV, CDR2 YYDKDF, per germline (reference sequence). Trimming removed 7 bases from V and 0 bases from J; junction bases left unmatched: 15. DNA for the CDR3: TGTGCCACCAAAGGTATGGGACAGCAGTATCCCTCTGGAAACACCATATATTTT. Its translation: CATKGMGQQYPSGNTIYF.

V usage is TRBV7-3 and J usage is TRBJ1-2, with D unresolved. The CDR3 loop spans 12 amino acids. The V gene lost 10 bases and the J gene lost 0 bases, with 9 bases spanning the gap. From germline, CDR1 is SGHTA and CDR2 FQGTGA. The DNA for the CDR3 is TGTGCCATTGGAGACCCTAACTATGGCTACACCTTC. Encoded protein: CAIGDPNYGYTF.

The gene calls are TRBV9 and TRBJ2-5, with D tentatively TRBD1 (6 bases). The CDR3 has 15 amino acids. Per the germline V gene, CDR1 is SGDLS and CDR2 is YYNGEE. The V and J ends lost 5 bases and 0 bases respectively, with 14 bases between them. The CDR3 sequence: CASRSRGSYQETQYF. CDR3 DNA sequence: TGTGCCAGCAGATCGAGGGGGTCGTACCAAGAGACCCAGTACTTC.

In this sample, this clone turned up once. The V call is TRBV7-8, the J call TRBJ2-3, with D perhaps TRBD1 (5 bases). Germline CDR1 SGHVS, CDR2 FQNEAQ. V lost 8 bases and J 3 bases, leaving 9 bases between the germline ends. The CDR3 consists of 12 residues. The CDR3 coding sequence is TGTGCCAGCCGCAGGGATACAGATACGCAGTATTTT. Residues: CASRRDTDTQYF.

This clone was found a few times. The V and J genes are TRBV7-2 and TRBJ2-2; TRBD2 aligns across 10 bases. Germline CDR1 reads SGHTA; CDR2 reads FQGNSA. Trimming cost V 2 bases and J 1 base; bases outside gene matches: 1. The length of the CDR3 is 16 residues. The CDR3 coding sequence is TGTGCCAGCAGCTTATTAGCGGGGGGGAACACCGGGGAGCTGTTTTTT. Residues: CASSLLAGGNTGELFF.

The chain carries TRBV5-4 and TRBJ2-1, with unresolved D. V lost 7 bases and J lost 10, with 15 bases in between. There are 12 residues in the CDR3. Germline V gives CDR1 SGHNT, CDR2 YYREEE (reference sequence). The CDR3 region is CASSTLGREQFF. CDR3 bases: TGTGCCAGCTCCACTCTAGGAAGGGAGCAGTTCTTC.

This chain connects TRBV9 to TRBJ1-1; 8 bases fit TRBD1. V lost 6 bases, J lost 5 bases, and 3 bases stayed unmatched. CDR1 is SGDLS, CDR2 YYNGEE, per germline. This CDR3 contains 12 residues. CDR3 coding DNA: TGTGCCAGCATAGGACAGGGAACTGAAGCTTTCTTT. Its protein product is CASIGQGTEAFF. Together with reference TRBV9 and TRBJ1-1, the CDR3 gives the full variable domain: DSGVTQTPKHLITATGQRVTLRCSPRSGDLSVYWYQQSLDQGLQFLIQYYNGEERAKGNILERFSAQQFPDLHSELNLSSLELGDSALYFCASIGQGTEAFFGQGTRLTVV.

The chain combines TRBV7-2 with TRBJ2-7, with TRBD2 identical over 7 bases. CDR3 size: 18 residues. Trimming removed 1 base from V and 2 bases from J; junction bases left unmatched: 14. Germline V gives CDR1 SGHTA, CDR2 FQGNSA. In DNA, the CDR3 is TGTGCCAGCAGCTTAGGGCCGTCGGGCGGGGGAAGAACCTACGAGCAGTACTTC. Translation gives CASSLGPSGGGRTYEQYF. Based on the CDR3 plus reference TRBV7-2 and TRBJ2-7, the full variable domain is GAGVSQSPSNKVTEKGKDVELRCDPISGHTALYWYRQSLGQGLEFLIYFQGNSAPDKSGLPSDRFSAERTGGSVSTLTIQRTQQEDSAVYLCASSLGPSGGGRTYEQYFGPGTRLTVT.